Shown below are 10 T cell receptor beta chains from a single sample sequenced in a study of early T cells in non-severe SARS-CoV-2 infection. TCRdb itself ran the 5' RACE reads through MiXCR, one entry per CDR3 protein. Of 100,000 to 120,000 distinct CDR3 sequences listed, around 13% are singletons. The source material was whole blood, sampled at baseline. These receptor sequences come from an adult who was a healthcare worker with PCR-confirmed SARS-CoV-2 infection or an uninfected control (not recorded which).

The chain links TRBV5-6 to TRBJ1-2, with D perhaps matching TRBD1 (6 bases). Deletions cut 6 bases from V and 7 bases from J, with 16 bases between. Germline V CDR1 and CDR2: SGHDT, YYEEEE. The CDR3 consists of 13 residues. CDR3 amino acids: CASIPRGATGYTF. The CDR3 bases are TGTGCCAGCATCCCAAGGGGGGCGACTGGCTACACCTTC.

This clonotype occurred a few times. The chain employs TRBV2 and TRBJ2-2; 9 bases map to TRBD2. Germline V gene data show CDR1 as SNHLY and CDR2 as FYNNEI. V dropped 5 bases and J dropped 7; count of bases not matched to a gene: 8. The length of the CDR3 is 15 residues. The CDR3 region has the DNA TGTGCCAGCAGTCTCGCTCTAGCGGGGCACGGGGAGCTGTTTTTT. Protein: CASSLALAGHGELFF. The entire variable domain, with the rest obtained from reference TRBV2 and TRBJ2-2, is as follows: EPEVTQTPSHQVTQMGQEVILRCVPISNHLYFYWYRQILGQKVEFLVSFYNNEISEKSEIFDDQFSVERPDGSNFTLKIRSTKLEDSAMYFCASSLALAGHGELFFGEGSRLTVL.

Of note for this clonotype: One end of the junction fails to match germline, which may point to a read error. The chain combines TRBV18 with TRBJ1-6, with 9 bases fitting TRBD1. The V gene's germline CDR1 is KGHSH and CDR2 LQKENI. CDR3 length: 17 amino acids. The CDR3 sequence: CASSPDRGSSYNSSLHF. As DNA, the CDR3 is TGTGCCAGCTCACCGGACAGGGGAAGCTCCTATAATTCATCCCTCCACTTT.

A few counts support this clonotype. The rearrangement links TRBV27 to TRBJ1-2; no clear D gene. The V end lost 4 bases, the J end lost 7 bases, and 13 bases lay between the germline ends. Germline assignment: CDR1 MNHEY and CDR2 SMNVEV (reference sequence). There are 13 residues in the CDR3. The CDR3 spells CASSSSNVIGYTF. CDR3 in DNA: TGTGCCAGCAGTTCTTCCAACGTGATTGGCTACACCTTC.

This clonotype showed up many times. V gene TRBV7-3 combines with J gene TRBJ1-4; D gene uncertain. Germline-derived CDR1 and CDR2 are SGHTA and FQGTGA. The CDR3 extends over 13 amino acids. V lost 6 bases, J lost 6 bases, and 11 bases lay in between. In nucleotides, the CDR3 is TGTGCCAGCAGTTCGGGTCCCCATGAAAAACTGTTTTTT. Translating gives CASSSGPHEKLFF.

This clonotype was counted many times. This chain uses TRBV7-9 with TRBJ2-7, with 10 positions matching TRBD2. The trim removed 4 bases at V and 7 bases at J, leaving 7 bases unmatched. This CDR3 is built from 14 residues. The germline gives CDR1 SEHNR, CDR2 FQNEAQ (reference sequence). CDR3 sequence: CASSSSGRALEQYF. Here the CDR3 DNA reads TGTGCCAGCAGCTCGAGCGGGAGGGCCTTAGAGCAGTACTTC.

In this sample, this clonotype turned up many times. The chain couples TRBV29-1 to TRBJ2-1; D is undetermined. The germline V gene encodes CDR1 SQVTM and CDR2 ANQGSEA. The CDR3 is 14 residues long. V lost 4 bases and J lost 0, with 10 bases in between. CDR3: CSVVGSPSYNEQFF. CDR3 bases: TGCAGCGTTGTTGGCAGTCCCTCCTACAATGAGCAGTTCTTC.

This clonotype was found a few times. The chain links TRBV15 to TRBJ2-1; D unclear. Germline V lookup: CDR1 LNHNV, CDR2 YYDKDF (reference sequence). CDR3 length: 11 amino acids. Trimming stripped 1 base from V and 8 bases from J, with 3 bases between. CDR3 protein: CATSRVDEQFF. CDR3 bases: TGTGCCACCAGCAGAGTGGATGAGCAGTTCTTC.

This clonotype has at least ten counts. The chain combines TRBV11-2 with TRBJ2-3; 7 positions match TRBD2. J lost 2 bases, V lost 1 base, and 6 bases had no gene match. Per the germline V gene, CDR1 is SGHAT and CDR2 is FQNNGV. The length of the CDR3 is 16 residues. CDR3 loop: CASSLAPGGTTDTQYF. The CDR3 region has the DNA TGTGCCAGCAGCTTAGCTCCCGGGGGGACCACAGATACGCAGTATTTT.

The table lists this clonotype with a few counts. The rearrangement uses TRBV29-1 and TRBJ2-1; 9 bases fit TRBD2. CDR3 length equals 13 residues. Losses at the gene ends were 6 bases for V and 5 bases for J; bases not matched to a gene: 5. Germline CDR1 reads SQVTM; CDR2 reads ANQGSEA. CDR3 nucleotide sequence: TGCAGCGTGGCATTAGCGGGGGACAATGAGCAGTTCTTC. Protein product: CSVALAGDNEQFF.